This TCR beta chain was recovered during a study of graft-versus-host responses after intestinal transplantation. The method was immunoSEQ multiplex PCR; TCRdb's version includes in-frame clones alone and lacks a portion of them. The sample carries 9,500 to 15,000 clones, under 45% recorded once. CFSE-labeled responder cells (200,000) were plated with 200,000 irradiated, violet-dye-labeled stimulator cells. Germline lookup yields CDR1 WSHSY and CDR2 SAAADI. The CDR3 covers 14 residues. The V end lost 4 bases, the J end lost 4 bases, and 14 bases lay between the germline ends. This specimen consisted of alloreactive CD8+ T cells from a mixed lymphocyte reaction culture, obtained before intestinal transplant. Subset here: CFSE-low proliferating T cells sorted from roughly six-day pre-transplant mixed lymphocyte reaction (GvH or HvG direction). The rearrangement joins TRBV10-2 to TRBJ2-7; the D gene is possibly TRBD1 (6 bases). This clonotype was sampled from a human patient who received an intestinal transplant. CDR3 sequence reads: CASSVRGMAYEQYF. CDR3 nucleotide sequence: TGCGCCAGCAGTGTCAGGGGAATGGCGTACGAGCAGTACTTC.